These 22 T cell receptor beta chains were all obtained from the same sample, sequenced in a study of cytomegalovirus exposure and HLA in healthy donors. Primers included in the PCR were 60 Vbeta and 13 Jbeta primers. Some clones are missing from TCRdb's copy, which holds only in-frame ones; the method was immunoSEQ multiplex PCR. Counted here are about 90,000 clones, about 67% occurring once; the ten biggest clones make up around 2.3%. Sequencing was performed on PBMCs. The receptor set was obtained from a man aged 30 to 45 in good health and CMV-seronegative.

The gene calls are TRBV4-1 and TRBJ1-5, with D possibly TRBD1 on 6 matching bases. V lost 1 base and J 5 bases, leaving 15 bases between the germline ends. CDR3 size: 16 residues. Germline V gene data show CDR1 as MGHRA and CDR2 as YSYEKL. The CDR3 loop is CASSQVGRGNDQPQHF. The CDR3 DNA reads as TGCGCCAGCAGCCAAGTTGGAAGGGGGAATGATCAGCCCCAGCATTTT.

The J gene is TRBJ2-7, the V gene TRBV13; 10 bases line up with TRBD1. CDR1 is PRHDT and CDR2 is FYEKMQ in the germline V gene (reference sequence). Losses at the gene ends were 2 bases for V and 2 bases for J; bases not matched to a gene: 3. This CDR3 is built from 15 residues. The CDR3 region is CASSLSGTGAYEQYF. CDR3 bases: TGTGCCAGCAGCTTATCCGGGACAGGGGCCTACGAGCAGTACTTC.

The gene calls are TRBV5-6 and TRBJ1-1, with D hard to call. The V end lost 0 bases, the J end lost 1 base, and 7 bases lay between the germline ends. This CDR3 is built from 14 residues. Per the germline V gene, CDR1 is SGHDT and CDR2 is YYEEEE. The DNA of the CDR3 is TGTGCCAGCAGCTTGGGGCAGGCGAACACTGAAGCTTTCTTT. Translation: CASSLGQANTEAFF.

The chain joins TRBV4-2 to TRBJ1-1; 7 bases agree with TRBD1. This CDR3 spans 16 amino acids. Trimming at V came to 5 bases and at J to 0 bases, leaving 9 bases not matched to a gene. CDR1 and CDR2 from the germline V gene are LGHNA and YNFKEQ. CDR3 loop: CASSSGSGTVNTEAFF. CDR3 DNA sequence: TGTGCCAGCAGCTCCGGATCCGGGACAGTGAACACTGAAGCTTTCTTT.

CDR3 sequence reads: CAWVDGLPGTQYF. The CDR3 DNA reads as TGTGCCTGGGTAGATGGACTCCCAGGGACCCAGTACTTC. The chain recombines TRBV30 with TRBJ2-5; the D gene is possibly TRBD2 (5 bases). Germline assignment: CDR1 GTSNPN and CDR2 SVGIG (reference sequence). Trimming took 5 bases from V and 7 from J, leaving 17 bases between them. This CDR3 comprises 13 residues.

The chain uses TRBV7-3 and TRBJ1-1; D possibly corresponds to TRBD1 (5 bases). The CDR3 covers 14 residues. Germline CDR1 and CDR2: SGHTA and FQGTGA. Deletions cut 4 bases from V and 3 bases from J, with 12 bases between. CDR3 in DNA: TGTGCCAGCAGCTCGACCCGACAGCACACTGAAGCTTTCTTT. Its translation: CASSSTRQHTEAFF.

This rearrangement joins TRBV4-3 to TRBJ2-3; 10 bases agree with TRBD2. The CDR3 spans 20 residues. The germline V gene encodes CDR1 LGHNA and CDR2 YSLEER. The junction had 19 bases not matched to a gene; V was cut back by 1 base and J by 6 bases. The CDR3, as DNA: TGCGCCAGCAGCCAAGGAGCAGCGAGTGAGCGGGGGGGCCCTATGGATACGCAGTATTTT. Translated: CASSQGAASERGGPMDTQYF.

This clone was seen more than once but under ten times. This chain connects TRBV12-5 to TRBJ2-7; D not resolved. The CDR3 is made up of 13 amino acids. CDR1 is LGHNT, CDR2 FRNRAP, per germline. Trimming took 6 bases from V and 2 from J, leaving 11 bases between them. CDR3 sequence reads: CASGVLTPYEQYF. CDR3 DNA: TGTGCTAGTGGGGTCCTAACCCCCTACGAGCAGTACTTC. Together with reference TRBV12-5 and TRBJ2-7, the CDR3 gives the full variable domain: DARVTQTPRHKVTEMGQEVTMRCQPILGHNTVFWYRQTMMQGLELLAYFRNRAPLDDSGMPKDRFSAEMPDATLATLKIQPSEPRDSAVYFCASGVLTPYEQYFGPGTRLTVT.

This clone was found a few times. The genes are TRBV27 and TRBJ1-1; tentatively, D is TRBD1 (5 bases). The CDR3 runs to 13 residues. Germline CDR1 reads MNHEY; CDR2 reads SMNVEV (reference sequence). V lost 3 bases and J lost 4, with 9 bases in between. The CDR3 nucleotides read TGTGCCAGCAGTTTGGGGGGGGGCACTGAAGCTTTCTTT. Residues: CASSLGGGTEAFF.

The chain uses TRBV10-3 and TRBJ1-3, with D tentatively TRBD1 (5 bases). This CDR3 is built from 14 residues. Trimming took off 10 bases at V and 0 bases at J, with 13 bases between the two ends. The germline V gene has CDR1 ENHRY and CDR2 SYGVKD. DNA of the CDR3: TGTGCCACTACACAGGACCCCTCTGGAAACACCATATATTTT. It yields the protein CATTQDPSGNTIYF.

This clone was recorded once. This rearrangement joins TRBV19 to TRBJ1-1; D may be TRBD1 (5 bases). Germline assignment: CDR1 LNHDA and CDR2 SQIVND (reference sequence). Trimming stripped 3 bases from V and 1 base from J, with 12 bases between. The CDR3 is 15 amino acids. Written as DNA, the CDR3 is TGTGCCAGTAGTATGACCCAGGGTGCGAACACTGAAGCTTTCTTT. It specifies CASSMTQGANTEAFF.

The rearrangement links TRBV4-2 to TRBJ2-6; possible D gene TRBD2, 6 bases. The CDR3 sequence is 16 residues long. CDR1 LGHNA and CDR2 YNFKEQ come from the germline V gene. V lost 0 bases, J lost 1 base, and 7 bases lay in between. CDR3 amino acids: CASSQESGSGANVLTF. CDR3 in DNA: TGTGCCAGCAGCCAAGAAAGCGGGTCTGGGGCCAACGTCCTGACTTTC.

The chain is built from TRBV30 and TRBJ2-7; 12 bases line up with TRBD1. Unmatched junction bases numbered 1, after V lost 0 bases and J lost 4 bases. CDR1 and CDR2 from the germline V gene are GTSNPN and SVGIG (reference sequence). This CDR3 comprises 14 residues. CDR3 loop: CAWSVGQGAYEQYF. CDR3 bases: TGTGCCTGGAGTGTGGGACAGGGGGCTTACGAGCAGTACTTC.

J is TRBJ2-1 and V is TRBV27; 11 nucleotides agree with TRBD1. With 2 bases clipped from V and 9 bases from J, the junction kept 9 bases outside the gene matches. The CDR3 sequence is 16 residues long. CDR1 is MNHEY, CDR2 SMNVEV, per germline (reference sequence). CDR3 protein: CASSLTGTGGFGEQFF. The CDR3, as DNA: TGTGCCAGCAGTTTAACCGGGACAGGGGGTTTTGGTGAGCAGTTCTTC.

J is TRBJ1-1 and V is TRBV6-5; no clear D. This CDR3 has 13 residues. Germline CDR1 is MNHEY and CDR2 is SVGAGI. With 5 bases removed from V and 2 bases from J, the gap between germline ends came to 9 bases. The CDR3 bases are TGTGCCAGCAGTCTGGCTAGCAACACTGAAGCTTTCTTT. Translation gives CASSLASNTEAFF.

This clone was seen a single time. For the CDR3, the DNA is TGTGCCAGCTCACCGATAGAGGGAGGAGGAAATCAGCCCCAGCATTTT. Protein product: CASSPIEGGGNQPQHF. This chain joins TRBV18 and TRBJ1-5, with D hard to call. CDR1 is KGHSH, CDR2 LQKENI, per germline. Trimming stripped 3 bases from V and 4 bases from J, with 16 bases between. The CDR3 totals 16 residues.

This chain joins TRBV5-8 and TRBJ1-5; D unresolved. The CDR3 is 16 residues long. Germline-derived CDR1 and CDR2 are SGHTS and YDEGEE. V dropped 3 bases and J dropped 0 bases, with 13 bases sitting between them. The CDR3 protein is CASSSQASYSNQPQHF. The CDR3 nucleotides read TGTGCCAGCAGCTCGCAGGCCAGTTATAGCAATCAGCCCCAGCATTTT.

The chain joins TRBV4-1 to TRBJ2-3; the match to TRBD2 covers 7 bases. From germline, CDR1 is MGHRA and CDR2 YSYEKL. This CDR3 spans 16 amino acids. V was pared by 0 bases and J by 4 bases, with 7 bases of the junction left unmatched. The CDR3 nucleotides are TGCGCCAGCAGCCAAGAGAGGACTAGTCCCCCAGATACGCAGTATTTT. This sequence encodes CASSQERTSPPDTQYF.

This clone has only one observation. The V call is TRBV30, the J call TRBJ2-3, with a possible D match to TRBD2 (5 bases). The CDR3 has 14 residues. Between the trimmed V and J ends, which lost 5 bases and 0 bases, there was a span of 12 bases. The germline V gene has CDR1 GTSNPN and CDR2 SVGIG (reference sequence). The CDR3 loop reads CAWGGRTSTDTQYF. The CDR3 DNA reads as TGTGCCTGGGGAGGAAGAACTAGCACAGATACGCAGTATTTT. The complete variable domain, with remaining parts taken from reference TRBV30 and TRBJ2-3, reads SQTIHQWPATLVQPVGSPLSLECTVEGTSNPNLYWYRQAAGRGLQLLFYSVGIGQISSEVPQNLSASRPQDRQFILSSKKLLLSDSGFYLCAWGGRTSTDTQYFGPGTRLTVL.

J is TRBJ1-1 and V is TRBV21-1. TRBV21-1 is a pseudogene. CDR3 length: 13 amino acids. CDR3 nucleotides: TGTGCCAGCCGGGGTCAGATGAACACTGAAGCTTTCTTT. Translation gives CASRGQMNTEAFF.

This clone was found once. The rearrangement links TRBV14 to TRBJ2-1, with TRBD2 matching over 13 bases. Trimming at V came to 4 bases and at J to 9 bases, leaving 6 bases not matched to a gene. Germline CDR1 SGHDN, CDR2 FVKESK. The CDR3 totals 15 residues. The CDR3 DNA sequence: TGTGCCAGCAGCCTTGGACTAGCGGGAGCGGGTGAGCAGTTCTTC. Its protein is CASSLGLAGAGEQFF.

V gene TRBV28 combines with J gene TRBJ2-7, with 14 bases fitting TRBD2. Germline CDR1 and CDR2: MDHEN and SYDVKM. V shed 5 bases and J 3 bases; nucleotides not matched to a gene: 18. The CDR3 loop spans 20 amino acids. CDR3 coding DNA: TGTGCCAGCAGTAAACCGACAGATCCGGGACTAGCGGGAGTTGGCTACGAGCAGTACTTC. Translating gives CASSKPTDPGLAGVGYEQYF.